Listed here are 9 T cell receptor beta chains from one sample, sequenced in a study of T-cell reconstitution after alpha-beta-depleted transplantation in children. Unique molecular identifiers were used in preparing the TCRbeta library. MiXCR, applied by TCRdb to the PCR reads, yields one record per CDR3 protein. The table includes 600,000 to 700,000 distinct CDR3 sequences, around 16% detected once. Source: PBMCs from the stem cell graft donor, taken from the stem cell graft. These receptors came from a human donor who donated a stem cell graft to a child with acute myeloid leukemia.

The chain employs TRBV11-3 and TRBJ2-1, with unresolved D. The V gene lost 7 bases and the J gene lost 0 bases, with 13 bases spanning the gap. CDR3 size: 15 residues. Germline CDR1 and CDR2: SGHNT and YENEEA. In nucleotides, the CDR3 is TGTGCCAGCACCTTGTTGTCCAGCTCCTACAATGAGCAGTTCTTC. As protein: CASTLLSSSYNEQFF.

This chain links TRBV20-1 with TRBJ2-1, with 9 bases aligning to TRBD2. The germline V gene has CDR1 DFQATT and CDR2 SNEGSKA (reference sequence). The CDR3 sequence is 18 residues long. With 3 bases clipped from V and 0 bases from J, the junction kept 12 bases outside the gene matches. The chain's CDR3 is CSASWGRGGWSSYNEQFF. CDR3 in DNA: TGCAGTGCTAGTTGGGGGCGGGGGGGCTGGAGCTCCTACAATGAGCAGTTCTTC.

This clonotype was observed many times. The V call is TRBV12-3 or TRBV12-4, the J call TRBJ1-1, with D uncertain. The CDR3 spans 12 residues. V was trimmed by 8 bases and J by 0 bases, leaving 7 bases between them. The CDR3 here is CASGFMNTEAFF. CDR3 sequence (DNA): TGTGCCAGCGGGTTTATGAACACTGAAGCTTTCTTT.

This clonotype occurred many times. V and J are TRBV5-1 and TRBJ2-2; D possibly corresponds to TRBD1 (6 bases). V lost 0 bases and J 6 bases, leaving 9 bases between the germline ends. Germline V gene data show CDR1 as SGHRS and CDR2 as YFSETQ. This CDR3 contains 14 residues. The chain's CDR3 is CASSLVAGAGELFF. The CDR3 nucleotides are TGCGCCAGCAGCTTGGTTGCAGGGGCCGGGGAGCTGTTTTTT.

This clonotype was counted many times. This rearrangement joins TRBV13 to TRBJ2-7, with D possibly TRBD1 on 7 matching bases. V was clipped by 11 bases and J by 2 bases, with 16 bases between them. Germline CDR1 PRHDT, CDR2 FYEKMQ (reference sequence). The length of the CDR3 is 13 residues. For the CDR3, the DNA is TGTGCCTCCAGGGGGGTACCTACCTACGAGCAGTACGTC. Its protein is CASRGVPTYEQYV.

This clonotype has ten or more counts. This chain links TRBV4-3 with TRBJ2-7; 7 bases align to TRBD1. CDR1 LGHNA and CDR2 YSLEER come from the germline V gene. CDR3 length: 14 residues. V shed 0 bases and J 3 bases; nucleotides not matched to a gene: 2. In DNA, the CDR3 is TGCGCCAGCAGCCAAGATGACAGGGTCTACGAGCAGTACTTC. This encodes CASSQDDRVYEQYF.

This clonotype was detected ten times or more. V usage is TRBV20-1 and J usage is TRBJ1-1; the match to TRBD1 covers 9 bases. CDR3 size: 12 residues. Germline assignment: CDR1 DFQATT and CDR2 SNEGSKA (reference sequence). V lost 3 bases and J lost 9; bases outside the gene matches: 5. Written as DNA, the CDR3 is TGCAGTGCTAGGCCTGGGACAGGGAAAGCTTTCTTT. Its translation: CSARPGTGKAFF.

The chain recombines TRBV2 with TRBJ2-5, with D possibly called TRBD1 or TRBD2 (5 bases each). V was clipped by 8 bases and J by 5 bases, with 12 bases between them. The CDR3 is made up of 12 amino acids. Germline V CDR1 and CDR2: SNHLY, FYNNEI. CDR3 protein: CASDPGTETQYF. Written as DNA, the CDR3 is TGTGCCAGCGATCCCGGGACCGAGACCCAGTACTTC.

The genes are TRBV13 and TRBJ2-1, with TRBD2 matching 8 bases. Per the germline V gene, CDR1 is PRHDT and CDR2 is FYEKMQ (reference sequence). The CDR3 covers 17 residues. The ends lost 5 bases at V and 2 bases at J; junction bases unmatched: 11. CDR3 protein: CASSTSWGGGTYNEQFF. DNA for the CDR3: TGTGCCAGCAGCACCTCATGGGGCGGGGGGACCTACAATGAGCAGTTCTTC.